These 15 T cell receptor beta chains came from one sample sequenced in a study of blood T cell repertoires in COVID-19 (dated by TCRdb to 2020 to 2022). Receptor libraries were prepared by the immunoSEQ multiplex PCR assay. TCRdb took over this immuneACCESS table, retaining in-frame rearrangements with V and J assigned. Such tables are incomplete; in checked studies, under half of the missing clones stem from an unresolved V gene, and the remainder is unexplained. This sample gives about 220,000 clones in total; around 88% of them show up just once. The ten largest make up roughly 8.2% of the sample. Sequencing input: peripheral blood. The origin of the receptors is a woman in her forties or fifties with acute or convalescent COVID-19.

The chain combines TRBV4-1 with TRBJ1-5; the match to TRBD1 covers 11 bases. This CDR3 has 17 residues. V lost 0 bases to trimming and J lost 0 bases; unmatched junction nucleotides: 1. Germline loops: CDR1 MGHRA, CDR2 YSYEKL. The CDR3 loop is CASSQDGTGGSNQPQHF. The DNA of the CDR3 is TGCGCCAGCAGCCAAGATGGGACAGGGGGTAGCAATCAGCCCCAGCATTTT.

V is TRBV12-3 or TRBV12-4 and J is TRBJ2-7; D not resolved. CDR3 length: 13 residues. V was cut by 6 bases and J by 3 bases, with 12 bases left in between. CDR3 coding DNA: TGTGCCAGCAGCCCACCGTCAGTCTACGAGCAGTACTTC. This gives the protein CASSPPSVYEQYF.

This clone was picked up one time. This rearrangement joins TRBV9 to TRBJ1-2, with 8 bases that match TRBD1. Looked up from germline, CDR1 is SGDLS and CDR2 is YYNGEE. Trimming cost V 2 bases and J 4 bases; bases outside gene matches: 7. This CDR3 is built from 15 residues. This chain's CDR3 is CASSVGAGGTYGYTF. The CDR3 DNA sequence: TGTGCCAGCAGCGTGGGGGCAGGGGGCACCTATGGCTACACCTTC.

V usage is TRBV5-1 and J usage is TRBJ2-3; possible D gene TRBD2, 5 bases. Between the trimmed V and J ends, which lost 4 bases and 4 bases, there was a span of 10 bases. CDR1 and CDR2 from the germline V gene are SGHRS and YFSETQ. The CDR3 totals 13 residues. The CDR3: CASSPGSSDTQYF. DNA of the CDR3: TGCGCCAGCAGCCCGGGGTCGTCAGATACGCAGTATTTT.

As concerns this clone: Other DNA sequences within the sample encode an identical CDR3. The V call is TRBV27, the J call TRBJ2-7; 9 positions agree with TRBD1. Losses at the gene ends were 6 bases for V and 3 bases for J; bases not matched to a gene: 6. The CDR3 covers 14 residues. CDR1 and CDR2 from the germline V gene are MNHEY and SMNVEV (reference sequence). The CDR3 is CASSPGTGFYEQYF. CDR3 bases: TGTGCCAGCAGCCCAGGGACAGGGTTCTACGAGCAGTACTTC.

The chain couples TRBV19 to TRBJ1-1; D uncertain. Between the trimmed V and J ends, which lost 3 bases and 3 bases, there was a span of 20 bases. This CDR3 region has 17 residues. CDR1 and CDR2 (germline): LNHDA, SQIVND (reference sequence). Here the CDR3 DNA reads TGTGCCAGTAGTATTCATGGTATTGTCCAGGAGGACACTGAAGCTTTCTTT. Protein: CASSIHGIVQEDTEAFF.

The rearrangement joins TRBV6-6 to TRBJ2-3; 9 nucleotides match TRBD2. The germline V gene has CDR1 MNHNY and CDR2 SVGAGI (reference sequence). V was pared by 5 bases and J by 0 bases, with 9 bases of the junction left unmatched. The length of the CDR3 is 17 residues. CDR3 sequence reads: CASSPTLLAGSTDTQYF. DNA for the CDR3: TGTGCCAGCAGTCCCACCTTACTAGCGGGTAGCACAGATACGCAGTATTTT.

The chain employs TRBV7-9 and TRBJ2-3; 8 nucleotides agree with TRBD2. The length of the CDR3 is 17 residues. In germline, CDR1 is SEHNR, CDR2 FQNEAQ (reference sequence). Unmatched junction bases numbered 10, after V lost 4 bases and J lost 1 base. In DNA form, the CDR3 reads TGTGCCAGCAGCTCTGCTCACGTTAGCGGGGGCACAGATACGCAGTATTTT. It codes for CASSSAHVSGGTDTQYF.

This rearrangement joins TRBV30 to TRBJ1-4; 10 nucleotides match TRBD1. The CDR3 length is 15 residues. Germline CDR1 and CDR2: GTSNPN and SVGIG (reference sequence). The V and J ends lost 3 bases and 6 bases, in that order; junction bases with no gene match: 7. The CDR3 protein is CAWSGGQGEDEKLFF. The DNA of the CDR3 is TGTGCCTGGAGCGGAGGACAGGGGGAGGATGAAAAACTGTTTTTT.

This clone was seen more than once but under ten times. The chain joins TRBV5-1 to TRBJ2-7; D possibly corresponds to TRBD2 (6 bases). Germline assignment: CDR1 SGHRS and CDR2 YFSETQ. Deletions cut 0 bases from V and 4 bases from J, with 14 bases between. The CDR3 runs to 15 residues. The CDR3 nucleotides are TGCGCCAGCAGCTTGGAGTCTAGCGTAGGTTACGAGCAGTACTTC. Translating it yields CASSLESSVGYEQYF.

The J gene is TRBJ1-6, the V gene TRBV6-6; 10 bases fit TRBD1. Germline assignment: CDR1 MNHNY and CDR2 SVGAGI (reference sequence). Trimming took 0 bases from V and 10 from J; bases not matched to a gene: 6. The CDR3 has 16 amino acids. CDR3 in amino acids: CASSYSGTGELSPLHF. As DNA, the CDR3 is TGTGCCAGCAGTTACTCAGGGACAGGGGAGTTGTCACCCCTCCACTTT.

The chain recombines TRBV24-1 with TRBJ2-5; possibly TRBD2 for D (6 bases). Germline CDR1 is KGHDR and CDR2 is SFDVKD. This CDR3 is 13 amino acids long. The V and J ends lost 0 bases and 5 bases respectively, with 6 bases between them. CDR3 bases: TGTGCCACCAGTGATTTGCGGGGGGAGACCCAGTACTTC. This codes for CATSDLRGETQYF.

The chain has TRBV28 and TRBJ2-7; 11 bases fit TRBD2. Germline lookup yields CDR1 MDHEN and CDR2 SYDVKM. This CDR3 contains 15 residues. The J segment lost 4 bases and the V segment lost 5 bases, leaving 7 bases of the junction unmatched. The CDR3 loop is CASSPGLAEVYEQYF. The DNA of the CDR3 is TGTGCCAGCAGTCCGGGACTAGCGGAAGTTTACGAGCAGTACTTC.

The gene calls are TRBV27 and TRBJ1-5; D perhaps matches TRBD1 (6 bases). There are 15 residues in the CDR3. The V and J ends lost 5 bases and 4 bases respectively, with 15 bases between them. Germline V gene sequence: CDR1 MNHEY, CDR2 SMNVEV (reference sequence). CDR3 nucleotide sequence: TGTGCCAGCAGTGACTCCGGGACAACAAATCAGCCCCAGCATTTT. Translated: CASSDSGTTNQPQHF.

V usage is TRBV6-2 or TRBV6-3 and J usage is TRBJ2-2; perhaps TRBD1 as D (6 bases). The V and J ends lost 6 bases and 4 bases respectively, with 12 bases between them. Per the germline V gene, CDR1 is MNHEY and CDR2 is SVGEGT. The CDR3 loop spans 14 amino acids. The chain's CDR3 is CASRPKGGTGELFF. The CDR3 DNA is TGTGCCAGCAGGCCTAAAGGGGGCACCGGGGAGCTGTTTTTT.